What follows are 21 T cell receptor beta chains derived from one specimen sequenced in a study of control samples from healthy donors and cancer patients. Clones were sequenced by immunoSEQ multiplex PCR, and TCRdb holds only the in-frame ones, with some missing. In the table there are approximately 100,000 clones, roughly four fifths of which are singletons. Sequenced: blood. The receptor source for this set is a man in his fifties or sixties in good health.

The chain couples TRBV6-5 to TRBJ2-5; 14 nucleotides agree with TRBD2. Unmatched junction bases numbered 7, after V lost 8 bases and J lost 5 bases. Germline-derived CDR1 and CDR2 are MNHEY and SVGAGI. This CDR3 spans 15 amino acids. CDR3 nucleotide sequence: TGTGCCAGCGGGGGACTAGCGGGGGTTACGGAGACCCAGTACTTC. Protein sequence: CASGGLAGVTETQYF.

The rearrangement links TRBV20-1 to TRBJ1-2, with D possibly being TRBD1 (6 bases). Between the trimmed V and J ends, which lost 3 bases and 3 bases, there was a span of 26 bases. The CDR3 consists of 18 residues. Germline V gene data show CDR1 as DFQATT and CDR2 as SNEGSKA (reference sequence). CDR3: CSASTMGGARAMDYGYTF. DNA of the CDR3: TGCAGTGCTAGTACCATGGGGGGGGCGAGAGCCATGGACTATGGCTACACCTTC.

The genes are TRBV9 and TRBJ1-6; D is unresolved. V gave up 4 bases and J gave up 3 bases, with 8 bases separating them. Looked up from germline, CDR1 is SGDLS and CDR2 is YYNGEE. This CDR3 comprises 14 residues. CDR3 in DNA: TGTGCCAGCAGCCCGGGCCTCTATAATTCACCCCTCCACTTT. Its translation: CASSPGLYNSPLHF.

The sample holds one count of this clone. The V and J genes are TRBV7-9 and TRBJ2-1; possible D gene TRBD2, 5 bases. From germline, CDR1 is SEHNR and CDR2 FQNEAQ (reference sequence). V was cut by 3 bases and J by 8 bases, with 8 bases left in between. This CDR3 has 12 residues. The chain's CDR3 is CASSLVLDEQFF. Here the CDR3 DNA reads TGTGCCAGCAGCTTGGTACTAGATGAGCAGTTCTTC. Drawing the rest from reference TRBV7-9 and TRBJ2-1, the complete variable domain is DTGVSQNPRHKITKRGQNVTFRCDPISEHNRLYWYRQTLGQGPEFLTYFQNEAQLEKSRLLSDRFSAERPKGSFSTLEIQRTEQGDSAMYLCASSLVLDEQFFGPGTRLTVL.

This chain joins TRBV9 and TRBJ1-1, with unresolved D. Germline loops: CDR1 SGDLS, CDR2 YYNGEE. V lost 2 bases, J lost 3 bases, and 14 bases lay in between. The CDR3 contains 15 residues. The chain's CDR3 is CASSVGLGRDTEAFF. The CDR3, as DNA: TGTGCCAGCAGCGTTGGACTGGGAAGGGACACTGAAGCTTTCTTT.

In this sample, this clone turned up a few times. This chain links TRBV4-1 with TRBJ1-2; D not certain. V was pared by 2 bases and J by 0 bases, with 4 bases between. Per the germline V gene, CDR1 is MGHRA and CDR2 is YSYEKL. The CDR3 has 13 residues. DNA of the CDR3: TGCGCCAGCAGCCAATTAGCTAACTATGGCTACACCTTC. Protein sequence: CASSQLANYGYTF.

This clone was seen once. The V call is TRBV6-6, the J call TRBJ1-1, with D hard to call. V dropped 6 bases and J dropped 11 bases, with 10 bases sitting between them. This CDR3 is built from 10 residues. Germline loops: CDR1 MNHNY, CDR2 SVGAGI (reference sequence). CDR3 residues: CASREGEAFF. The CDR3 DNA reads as TGTGCCAGCAGGGAAGGTGAGGCTTTCTTT.

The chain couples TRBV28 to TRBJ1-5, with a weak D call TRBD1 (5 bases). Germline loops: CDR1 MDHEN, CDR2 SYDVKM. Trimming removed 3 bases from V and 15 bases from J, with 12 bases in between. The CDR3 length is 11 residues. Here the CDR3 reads CASSLAQGLHF. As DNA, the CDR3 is TGTGCCAGCAGTTTGGCGCAGGGTCTGCATTTT.

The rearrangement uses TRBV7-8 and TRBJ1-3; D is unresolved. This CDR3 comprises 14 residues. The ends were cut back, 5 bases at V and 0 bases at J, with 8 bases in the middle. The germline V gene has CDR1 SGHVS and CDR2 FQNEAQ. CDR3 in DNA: TGTGCCAGCAGCCCCATTACCTCTGGAAACACCATATATTTT. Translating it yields CASSPITSGNTIYF.

CDR3 sequence reads: CASRHSGSIAGELFF. The CDR3 DNA sequence: TGTGCCAGCAGACATAGCGGGAGTATCGCCGGGGAGCTGTTTTTT. The J gene is TRBJ2-2, the V gene TRBV7-8, with 9 nucleotides matching TRBD2. Germline lookup yields CDR1 SGHVS and CDR2 FQNEAQ. This CDR3 is 15 amino acids long. V shed 6 bases and J 6 bases; nucleotides not matched to a gene: 8.

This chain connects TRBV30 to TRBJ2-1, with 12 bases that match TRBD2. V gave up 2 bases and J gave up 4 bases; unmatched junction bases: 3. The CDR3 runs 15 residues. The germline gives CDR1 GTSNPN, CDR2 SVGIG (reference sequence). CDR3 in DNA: TGTGCCTGGAGTCCCCTAGCGGGAGGGTACAATGAGCAGTTCTTC. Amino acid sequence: CAWSPLAGGYNEQFF.

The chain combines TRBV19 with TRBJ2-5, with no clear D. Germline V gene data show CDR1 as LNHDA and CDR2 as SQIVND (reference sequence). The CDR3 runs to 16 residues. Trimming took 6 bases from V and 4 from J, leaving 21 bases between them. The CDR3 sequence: CASSPGPGSVAETQYF. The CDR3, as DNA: TGTGCCAGTAGCCCCGGACCTGGGTCTGTAGCAGAGACCCAGTACTTC.

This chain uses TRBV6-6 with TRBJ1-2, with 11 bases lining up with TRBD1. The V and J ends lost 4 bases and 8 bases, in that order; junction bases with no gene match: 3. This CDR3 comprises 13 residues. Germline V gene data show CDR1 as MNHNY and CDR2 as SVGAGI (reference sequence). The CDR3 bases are TGTGCCAGCAGTTCCGGGACAGGGGGGGGCTACACCTTC. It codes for CASSSGTGGGYTF.

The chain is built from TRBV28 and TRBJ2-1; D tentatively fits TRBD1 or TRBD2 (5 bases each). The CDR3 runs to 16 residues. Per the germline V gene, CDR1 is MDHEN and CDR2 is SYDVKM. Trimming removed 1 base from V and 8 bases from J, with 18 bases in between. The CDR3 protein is CASSLFGAGRSDEQFF. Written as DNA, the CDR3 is TGTGCCAGCAGTTTATTTGGGGCAGGGAGATCCGATGAGCAGTTCTTC.

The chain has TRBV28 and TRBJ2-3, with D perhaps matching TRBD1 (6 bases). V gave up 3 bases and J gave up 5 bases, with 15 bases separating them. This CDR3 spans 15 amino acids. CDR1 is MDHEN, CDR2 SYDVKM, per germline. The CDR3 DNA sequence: TGTGCCAGCAGTTTGTCAGCAAAGGGGGTAGATACGCAGTATTTT. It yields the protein CASSLSAKGVDTQYF.

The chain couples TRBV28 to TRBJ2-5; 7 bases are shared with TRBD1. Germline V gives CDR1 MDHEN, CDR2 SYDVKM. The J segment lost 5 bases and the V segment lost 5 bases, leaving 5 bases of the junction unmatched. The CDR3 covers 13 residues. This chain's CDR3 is CASSKNRGETQYF. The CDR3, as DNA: TGTGCCAGCAGTAAAAACAGGGGTGAGACCCAGTACTTC.

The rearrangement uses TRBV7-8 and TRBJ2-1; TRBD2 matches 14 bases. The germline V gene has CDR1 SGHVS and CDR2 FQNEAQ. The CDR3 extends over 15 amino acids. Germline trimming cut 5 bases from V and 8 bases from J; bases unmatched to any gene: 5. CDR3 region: CASSPGLAGDYEQFF. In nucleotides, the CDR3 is TGTGCCAGCAGCCCGGGACTAGCGGGAGACTATGAGCAGTTCTTC.

The CDR3 loop is CASSLRSPVPDTQYF. The CDR3 DNA is TGTGCCAGCAGTTTACGTTCCCCAGTCCCAGATACGCAGTATTTT. The chain uses TRBV27 and TRBJ2-3; D is uncertain. Germline V gene data show CDR1 as MNHEY and CDR2 as SMNVEV (reference sequence). Trimming pared 2 bases from V and 4 bases from J, leaving 13 bases between. CDR3 size: 15 residues.

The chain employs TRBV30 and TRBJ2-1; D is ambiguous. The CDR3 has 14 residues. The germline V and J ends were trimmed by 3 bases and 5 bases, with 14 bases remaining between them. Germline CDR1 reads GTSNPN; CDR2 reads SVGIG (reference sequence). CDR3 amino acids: CAWRGKYPNNEQFF. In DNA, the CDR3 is TGTGCCTGGAGGGGGAAATACCCCAACAATGAGCAGTTCTTC.

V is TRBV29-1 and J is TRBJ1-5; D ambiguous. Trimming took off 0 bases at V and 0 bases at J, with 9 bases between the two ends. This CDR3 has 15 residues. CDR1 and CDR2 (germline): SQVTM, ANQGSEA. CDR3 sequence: CSVEEGSGSNQPQHF. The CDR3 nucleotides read TGCAGCGTTGAAGAAGGGTCGGGTAGCAATCAGCCCCAGCATTTT.

The DNA of the CDR3 is TGTGCCAGCAGCTTTCGTAGCGGGATCTTTTATGAGCAGTTCTTC. Protein sequence: CASSFRSGIFYEQFF. The chain has TRBV11-2 and TRBJ2-1; 8 bases line up with TRBD2. The CDR3 consists of 15 residues. Trimming removed 3 bases from V and 8 bases from J; junction bases left unmatched: 9. In germline, CDR1 is SGHAT, CDR2 FQNNGV.